The sequence of this T cell receptor (beta chain) was determined in a study of PD-L1 blockade in urothelial cancer. With V trimmed by 4 bases and J by 9 bases, 11 bases remained unmatched. The CDR3 loop spans 16 amino acids. Germline CDR1 reads SGDLS; CDR2 reads YYNGEE. The time point is: pretreatment peripheral blood. Sequencing used immunoSEQ multiplex PCR; TCRdb keeps in-frame clones, though not all of them. The table has 50,000 or so clones, around 74% seen once. The specimen was PBMCs, collected around atezolizumab (anti-PD-L1) treatment. The chain joins TRBV9 to TRBJ1-6; 9 bases map to TRBD1. The source is a man between 65 and 85 years old with urothelial cancer. The CDR3 nucleotides are TGTGCCAGCAGCACCCGGGGTGGACAGGGGAGTTCACCCCTCCACTTT. Translated: CASSTRGGQGSSPLHF.